The T cell receptor (beta chain) under discussion was sequenced for a study of PD-L1 blockade in urothelial cancer. Study as a whole: Chemotherapy regimens numbering 0 to 3 had been given to patients.

CDR1 and CDR2 from the germline V gene are MDHEN and SYDVKM. V lost 2 bases, J lost 12 bases, and 11 bases lay in between. There are 12 residues in the CDR3. This sample's time point: pretreatment peripheral blood. Pretreatment and on-treatment blood mononuclear cell samples were taken, totaling between 1 and 8 time points per patient. The data were produced by immunoSEQ multiplex PCR, yet TCRdb's version contains in-frame clones alone and is incomplete. The sample contains 30,000 to 40,000 clones, 91% of which appear only once. This clone occurred a few times. Antigen: not known. Points from the study as a whole: A below-median TCR clonality in blood before treatment predicted better survival.

The TCR sequence derives from an older woman with urothelial cancer. The chain links TRBV28 to TRBJ1-5; no reliable D call. The sample consisted of PBMCs, taken around atezolizumab (anti-PD-L1) treatment. CDR3 nucleotide sequence: TGTGCCAGCAGTTTAACCCTTAGAGGCCAGCATTTT. Protein sequence: CASSLTLRGQHF.